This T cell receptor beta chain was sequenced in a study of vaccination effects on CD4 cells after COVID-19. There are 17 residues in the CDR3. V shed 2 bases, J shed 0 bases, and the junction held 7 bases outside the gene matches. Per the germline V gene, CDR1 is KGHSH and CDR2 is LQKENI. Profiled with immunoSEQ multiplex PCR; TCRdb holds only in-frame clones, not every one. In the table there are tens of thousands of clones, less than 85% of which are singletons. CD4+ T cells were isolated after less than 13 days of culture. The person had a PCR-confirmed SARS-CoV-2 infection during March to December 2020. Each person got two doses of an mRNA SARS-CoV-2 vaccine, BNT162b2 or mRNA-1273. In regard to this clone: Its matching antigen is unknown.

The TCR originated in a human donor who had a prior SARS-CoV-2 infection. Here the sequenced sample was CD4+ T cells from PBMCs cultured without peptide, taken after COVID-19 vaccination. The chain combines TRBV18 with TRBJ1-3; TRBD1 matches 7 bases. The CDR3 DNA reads TGTGCCAGCTCACCAGGCTTAGGGACAGTCTCTGGAAACACCATATATTTT. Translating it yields CASSPGLGTVSGNTIYF.